Listed below are T cell receptor beta chains from one sample, sequenced in a study of cytomegalovirus exposure and HLA in healthy donors. TCRdb's table, derived via immunoSEQ multiplex PCR, lists solely in-frame clones and lacks some. This table has about 160,000 clones, around 68% appearing once. The sequenced material came from PBMCs. Every receptor here comes from a middle-aged man in good health and CMV-seronegative. CDR3s include the opening cysteine and the closing phenylalanine or tryptophan. The D gene is left open where the match is weak. The size of a clone is reported for some rows only, either as once, few or many, or as a class for expanded clones.

d_gene: .; abundance: .; v_gene: TRBV13; j_gene: TRBJ1-4; CDR3aa: CASSPYRDNEKLFF; CDR3nt: TGTGCCAGCAGCCCCTACAGGGATAATGAAAAACTGTTTTTT
d_gene: .; abundance: .; v_gene: TRBV7-2; j_gene: TRBJ1-6; CDR3aa: CASSLLRVENSPLHF; CDR3nt: TGTGCCAGCAGCTTACTCAGGGTTGAGAATTCACCCCTCCACTTT
d_gene: TRBD1; abundance: .; v_gene: TRBV28; j_gene: TRBJ1-5; CDR3aa: CASSTGTGNQPQHF; CDR3nt: TGTGCCAGCAGTACCGGGACAGGCAATCAGCCCCAGCATTTT
d_gene: .; abundance: .; v_gene: TRBV19; j_gene: TRBJ2-1; CDR3aa: CASSTPRQGYNEQFF; CDR3nt: TGTGCCAGTAGTACCCCGCGGCAGGGCTACAATGAGCAGTTCTTC
d_gene: TRBD2; abundance: many; v_gene: TRBV5-1; j_gene: TRBJ2-7; CDR3aa: CASSWGGGDTYEQYF; CDR3nt: TGCGCCAGCAGCTGGGGGGGAGGAGACACCTACGAGCAGTACTTC
d_gene: TRBD2; abundance: .; v_gene: TRBV2; j_gene: TRBJ2-3; CDR3aa: CASSEGRGGASDTQYF; CDR3nt: TGTGCCAGCAGTGAAGGGCGCGGGGGGGCTTCAGATACGCAGTATTTT
d_gene: TRBD2; abundance: .; v_gene: TRBV28; j_gene: TRBJ2-2; CDR3aa: CASRHGLAGGKDTGELFF; CDR3nt: TGTGCCAGCAGGCACGGGCTAGCGGGGGGTAAGGACACCGGGGAGCTGTTTTTT
d_gene: TRBD2; abundance: .; v_gene: TRBV7-3; j_gene: TRBJ2-3; CDR3aa: CASSPMGLAGGLGDTQYF; CDR3nt: TGTGCCAGCAGCCCGATGGGACTAGCGGGGGGGCTGGGAGATACGCAGTATTTT
d_gene: TRBD2; abundance: .; v_gene: TRBV6-5; j_gene: TRBJ2-7; CDR3aa: CASNTGPGGLYEQYF; CDR3nt: TGTGCCAGCAACACAGGCCCGGGGGGGCTGTACGAGCAGTACTTC
d_gene: .; abundance: few; v_gene: TRBV6-5; j_gene: TRBJ1-5; CDR3aa: CASSYGINQPQHF; CDR3nt: TGTGCCAGCAGTTACGGCATCAATCAGCCCCAGCATTTT
d_gene: .; abundance: .; v_gene: TRBV29-1; j_gene: TRBJ2-1; CDR3aa: CSVAARRRSNEQFF; CDR3nt: TGCAGCGTGGCTGCGAGGAGACGAAGTAATGAGCAGTTCTTC
d_gene: TRBD2; abundance: few; v_gene: TRBV25-1; j_gene: TRBJ2-3; CDR3aa: CASSGGGLAGPTDTQYF; CDR3nt: TGTGCCAGCAGTGGGGGGGGACTAGCGGGGCCCACAGATACGCAGTATTTT
d_gene: TRBD2; abundance: .; v_gene: TRBV28; j_gene: TRBJ2-3; CDR3aa: CASSLFPSTSGGADTQYF; CDR3nt: TGTGCCAGCAGTTTATTCCCGAGCACTAGCGGGGGGGCAGATACGCAGTATTTT
d_gene: .; abundance: .; v_gene: TRBV5-1; j_gene: TRBJ2-7; CDR3aa: CASSLEGISYEQYF; CDR3nt: TGCGCCAGCAGCTTGGAGGGGATTTCCTACGAGCAGTACTTC
d_gene: .; abundance: once; v_gene: TRBV6-5; j_gene: TRBJ2-2; CDR3aa: CASSYSEGAKLFF; CDR3nt: TGTGCCAGCAGTTACTCGGAGGGGGCGAAGCTGTTTTTT
d_gene: TRBD1; abundance: .; v_gene: TRBV7-9; j_gene: TRBJ2-7; CDR3aa: CASSWEQGAGYEQYF; CDR3nt: TGTGCCAGCAGCTGGGAGCAGGGGGCCGGTTACGAGCAGTACTTC
d_gene: .; abundance: .; v_gene: TRBV20-1; j_gene: TRBJ2-7; CDR3aa: CSARSGYEQYF; CDR3nt: TGCAGTGCTAGAAGCGGCTACGAGCAGTACTTC
d_gene: TRBD1; abundance: .; v_gene: TRBV19; j_gene: TRBJ1-3; CDR3aa: CASSPGQIYSGNTIYF; CDR3nt: TGTGCCAGTAGTCCGGGACAGATTTACTCTGGAAACACCATATATTTT
d_gene: TRBD1; abundance: once; v_gene: TRBV18; j_gene: TRBJ1-2; CDR3aa: CASSPLTGKRGYTF; CDR3nt: TGTGCCAGCTCACCATTGACAGGGAAGAGAGGCTACACCTTC
d_gene: .; abundance: few; v_gene: TRBV12-5; j_gene: TRBJ2-5; CDR3aa: CASGWPGTAQETQYF; CDR3nt: TGTGCTAGTGGTTGGCCCGGGACTGCCCAAGAGACCCAGTACTTC
d_gene: .; abundance: few; v_gene: TRBV29-1; j_gene: TRBJ2-5; CDR3aa: CSVEGGRGQETQYF; CDR3nt: TGCAGCGTTGAGGGGGGTAGGGGCCAAGAGACCCAGTACTTC
d_gene: .; abundance: .; v_gene: TRBV2; j_gene: TRBJ2-5; CDR3aa: CASTDYPGKETQYF; CDR3nt: TGTGCCAGCACCGACTACCCGGGAAAAGAGACCCAGTACTTC
d_gene: .; abundance: .; v_gene: TRBV7-2; j_gene: TRBJ2-7; CDR3aa: CASSLAKGAMTYEQYF; CDR3nt: TGTGCCAGCAGCTTAGCCAAGGGAGCAATGACCTACGAGCAGTACTTC
d_gene: .; abundance: .; v_gene: TRBV6-5; j_gene: TRBJ1-4; CDR3aa: CASSSYRRWMEKLFF; CDR3nt: TGTGCCAGCAGTAGCTACAGGCGTTGGATGGAAAAACTGTTTTTT
d_gene: TRBD1; abundance: .; v_gene: TRBV19; j_gene: TRBJ1-2; CDR3aa: CASSLGQSELTNYGYTF; CDR3nt: TGTGCCAGTAGCCTGGGACAGTCGGAACTTACTAACTATGGCTACACCTTC
d_gene: .; abundance: .; v_gene: TRBV2; j_gene: TRBJ2-2; CDR3aa: CASSEALRQGAGELFF; CDR3nt: TGTGCCAGCAGTGAAGCGCTTCGGCAGGGCGCCGGGGAGCTGTTTTTT
d_gene: TRBD1; abundance: .; v_gene: TRBV7-2; j_gene: TRBJ2-5; CDR3aa: CASSLGQGLENWETQYF; CDR3nt: TGTGCCAGCAGCCTGGGACAGGGTTTGGAAAATTGGGAGACCCAGTACTTC
d_gene: TRBD2; abundance: .; v_gene: TRBV4-3; j_gene: TRBJ2-5; CDR3aa: CASSQGVRSGGLQETQYF; CDR3nt: TGCGCCAGCAGCCAAGGGGTACGGAGCGGGGGGCTTCAAGAGACCCAGTACTTC
d_gene: .; abundance: .; v_gene: TRBV5-1; j_gene: TRBJ2-3; CDR3aa: CASSFEGDTDTQYF; CDR3nt: TGCGCCAGCAGCTTTGAGGGGGACACAGATACGCAGTATTTT
d_gene: TRBD1; abundance: few; v_gene: TRBV25-1; j_gene: TRBJ2-7; CDR3aa: CASGKPGQGPYEQYF; CDR3nt: TGTGCCAGCGGCAAGCCGGGACAGGGTCCCTACGAGCAGTACTTC
d_gene: TRBD2; abundance: .; v_gene: TRBV19; j_gene: TRBJ2-1; CDR3aa: CASTLGRGSYNEQFF; CDR3nt: TGTGCCAGTACCCTCGGGAGGGGGTCCTACAATGAGCAGTTCTTC
d_gene: TRBD1; abundance: few; v_gene: TRBV27; j_gene: TRBJ1-6; CDR3aa: CASSTRTGKSYNSPLHF; CDR3nt: TGTGCCAGCAGTACCCGGACAGGGAAAAGTTATAATTCACCCCTCCACTTT
d_gene: .; abundance: .; v_gene: TRBV10-1; j_gene: TRBJ1-1; CDR3aa: CASSERQHGGEAFF; CDR3nt: TGCGCCAGCAGTGAGAGGCAGCACGGCGGTGAAGCTTTCTTT
d_gene: TRBD2; abundance: .; v_gene: TRBV2; j_gene: TRBJ2-2; CDR3aa: CASSEGGANTGELFF; CDR3nt: TGTGCCAGCAGTGAGGGAGGGGCGAACACCGGGGAGCTGTTTTTT
d_gene: .; abundance: .; v_gene: TRBV2; j_gene: TRBJ2-7; CDR3aa: CASSGLVYEQYF; CDR3nt: TGTGCCAGCAGTGGTCTAGTCTACGAGCAGTACTTC
d_gene: .; abundance: .; v_gene: TRBV2; j_gene: TRBJ1-5; CDR3aa: CASRAGVGNQPQHF; CDR3nt: TGTGCCAGCAGGGCAGGGGTTGGCAATCAGCCCCAGCATTTT
d_gene: TRBD1; abundance: once; v_gene: TRBV7-9; j_gene: TRBJ2-3; CDR3aa: CASSTPGQGSWSTQYF; CDR3nt: TGTGCCAGCAGCACCCCTGGACAGGGATCGTGGAGTACGCAGTATTTT
d_gene: TRBD1; abundance: once; v_gene: TRBV7-3; j_gene: TRBJ1-6; CDR3aa: CASSFQGTGVNSPLHF; CDR3nt: TGTGCCAGCAGCTTCCAAGGGACAGGGGTCAATTCACCCCTCCACTTT
d_gene: .; abundance: .; v_gene: TRBV7-2; j_gene: TRBJ1-1; CDR3aa: CASSLQGGNTEAFF; CDR3nt: TGTGCCAGCAGCTTACAGGGAGGGAACACTGAAGCTTTCTTT
d_gene: .; abundance: .; v_gene: TRBV30; j_gene: TRBJ2-7; CDR3aa: CAWTPGVRTYEQYF; CDR3nt: TGTGCCTGGACCCCCGGGGTGAGAACCTACGAGCAGTACTTC
d_gene: .; abundance: .; v_gene: TRBV25-1; j_gene: TRBJ1-4; CDR3aa: CASSSPRGFNEKLFF; CDR3nt: TGTGCCAGCAGCTCACCGCGGGGCTTTAATGAAAAACTGTTTTTT
d_gene: TRBD1; abundance: .; v_gene: TRBV28; j_gene: TRBJ1-2; CDR3aa: CASSLGTGGISGYTF; CDR3nt: TGTGCCAGCAGTTTGGGGACAGGGGGCATTTCTGGCTACACCTTC
d_gene: .; abundance: .; v_gene: TRBV6-6; j_gene: TRBJ1-5; CDR3aa: CASSRGGGNQPQHF; CDR3nt: TGTGCCAGCAGTAGGGGTGGGGGCAATCAGCCCCAGCATTTT
d_gene: .; abundance: once; v_gene: TRBV23-1; j_gene: TRBJ1-6; CDR3aa: CASPRAGVSYNSPLHF; CDR3nt: TGCGCCAGCCCACGGGCAGGGGTATCCTATAATTCACCCCTCCACTTT
d_gene: .; abundance: few; v_gene: TRBV25-1; j_gene: TRBJ1-2; CDR3aa: CASTLGGNYGYTF; CDR3nt: TGTGCCAGCACCCTTGGGGGGAACTATGGCTACACCTTC